What follows are 29 T cell receptor beta chains derived from one specimen sequenced in a study of T cell responses to AZD1222 COVID-19 vaccine. Some clones are missing from TCRdb's copy, which holds only in-frame ones; the method was immunoSEQ multiplex PCR. The sample lists 50,000 to 70,000 clones, 89% occurring once. The starting material was peripheral blood, obtained 28 days after the second AZD1222 dose. The source is an adult who received the AZD1222 COVID-19 vaccine.

The chain has TRBV11-2 and TRBJ1-2; 11 positions match TRBD1. Germline V gene sequence: CDR1 SGHAT, CDR2 FQNNGV. The CDR3 covers 15 residues. V lost 5 bases, J lost 7 bases, and 9 bases stayed unmatched. The CDR3: CASSLDPGTGGGYTF. In DNA, the CDR3 is TGTGCCAGCAGCCTCGACCCCGGGACAGGGGGTGGCTACACCTTC.

The chain links TRBV6-5 to TRBJ2-7, with unresolved D. With 2 bases removed from V and 4 bases from J, the gap between germline ends came to 12 bases. Germline lookup yields CDR1 MNHEY and CDR2 SVGAGI. The CDR3 contains 14 residues. The CDR3 sequence is CASSYDSLLYEQYF. CDR3 DNA: TGTGCCAGCAGTTACGATAGTCTATTGTACGAGCAGTACTTC.

The rearrangement joins TRBV6-1 to TRBJ2-1; TRBD2 aligns across 11 bases. This CDR3 spans 18 amino acids. Germline V gives CDR1 MNHNS, CDR2 SASEGT. V shed 2 bases, J shed 1 base, and the junction held 7 bases outside the gene matches. The CDR3 protein is CASSELSGGARSYNEQFF. CDR3 bases: TGTGCCAGCAGTGAACTTAGCGGGGGGGCGAGGTCCTACAATGAGCAGTTCTTC.

The CDR3 here is CASSPGLAGDTQYF. CDR3 nucleotides: TGTGCCAGCAGCCCAGGACTAGCGGGAGATACGCAGTATTTT. The V and J genes are TRBV5-4 and TRBJ2-3, with TRBD2 identical over 11 bases. Germline CDR1 SGHNT, CDR2 YYREEE (reference sequence). With 4 bases clipped from V and 5 bases from J, the junction kept 3 bases outside the gene matches. The CDR3 sequence is 14 residues long.

This clone has more than one count but fewer than ten. The J gene is TRBJ2-5, the V gene TRBV6-2 or TRBV6-3; D may be TRBD1 (6 bases). V was clipped by 2 bases and J by 2 bases, with 12 bases between them. The CDR3 loop spans 15 amino acids. The germline gives CDR1 MNHEY, CDR2 SVGEGT. The CDR3 bases are TGTGCCAGCAGTTACGACAAGACAGGACAAGAGACCCAGTACTTC. Its protein is CASSYDKTGQETQYF.

The chain uses TRBV5-6 and TRBJ1-2, with 7 positions matching TRBD1. The CDR3 covers 14 residues. Trimming at V came to 3 bases and at J to 0 bases, leaving 2 bases not matched to a gene. The germline CDR1 and CDR2 sequences are SGHDT and YYEEEE. The CDR3 is CASSYQGANYGYTF. The CDR3 DNA is TGTGCCAGCAGCTACCAGGGGGCTAACTATGGCTACACCTTC.

CDR3 sequence (DNA): TGTGCCAGCACAAGGACGAGGGCCCTCTGGTACGAGCAGTACTTC. Translating gives CASTRTRALWYEQYF. The V and J genes are TRBV3-1 (or the pseudogene TRBV3-2) and TRBJ2-7, with a tentative D call TRBD2 (5 bases). Trimming shortened V by 7 bases and J by 4 bases, and 20 bases separated the two germline ends. This CDR3 is 15 amino acids long. Germline V gives CDR1 LGHDT, CDR2 YNNKEL (reference sequence).

The chain has TRBV4-1 and TRBJ1-5; D is unclear. Trimming took off 1 base at V and 0 bases at J, with 10 bases between the two ends. This CDR3 has 16 residues. Germline V CDR1 and CDR2: MGHRA, YSYEKL. In DNA form, the CDR3 reads TGCGCCAGCAGCCAAGGGGAGGCATATAGCAATCAGCCCCAGCATTTT. It codes for CASSQGEAYSNQPQHF.

CDR3 sequence: CASSPGGSSYEQYF. The DNA of the CDR3 is TGTGCCAGCAGCCCTGGGGGGTCCTCCTACGAGCAGTACTTC. This chain joins TRBV7-9 and TRBJ2-7, with D perhaps matching TRBD2 (6 bases). Germline-derived CDR1 and CDR2 are SEHNR and FQNEAQ (reference sequence). V was shortened by 5 bases and J by 0 bases, with 11 bases between the two germline ends. The CDR3 loop spans 14 amino acids.

The chain links TRBV5-1 to TRBJ2-1; 7 bases match TRBD2. Looked up from germline, CDR1 is SGHRS and CDR2 is YFSETQ. There are 16 residues in the CDR3. The J segment lost 3 bases and the V segment lost 3 bases, leaving 9 bases of the junction unmatched. Here the CDR3 DNA reads TGCGCCAGCAGCTCAGAGCGGGGCTTCCTCTACAATGAGCAGTTCTTC. Amino acid sequence: CASSSERGFLYNEQFF.

The chain is built from TRBV10-1 and TRBJ1-6, with D possibly matching TRBD1 (5 bases). V was clipped by 10 bases and J by 7 bases, with 14 bases between them. Germline CDR1 reads WNHNN; CDR2 reads SYGVQD (reference sequence). The CDR3 sequence is 13 residues long. The CDR3 sequence is CATQQTANSPLHF. CDR3 DNA sequence: TGCGCCACGCAACAGACAGCAAATTCACCCCTCCACTTT.

V usage is TRBV29-1 and J usage is TRBJ1-4, with 9 bases identical to TRBD1. V lost 4 bases, J lost 8 bases, and 5 bases stayed unmatched. CDR1 SQVTM and CDR2 ANQGSEA come from the germline V gene. The CDR3 runs to 13 residues. The CDR3 nucleotides are TGCAGCGTTGGACAGGGGGGGGACGAAAAACTGTTTTTT. It codes for CSVGQGGDEKLFF.

The chain is built from TRBV2 and TRBJ2-3, with 13 bases that match TRBD2. Germline V gene data show CDR1 as SNHLY and CDR2 as FYNNEI. CDR3 length equals 15 residues. The ends lost 4 bases at V and 3 bases at J; junction bases unmatched: 1. The CDR3 loop is CASSGLAGGTDTQYF. DNA of the CDR3: TGTGCCAGCAGTGGACTAGCGGGGGGAACAGATACGCAGTATTTT.

The rearrangement links TRBV12-3 or TRBV12-4 to TRBJ1-2, with TRBD1 identical over 8 bases. The CDR3 is made up of 13 amino acids. Unmatched junction bases numbered 1, after V lost 5 bases and J lost 2 bases. As DNA, the CDR3 is TGTGCCAGCAGTCCAGGGGGCAACTATGGCTACACCTTC. This gives the protein CASSPGGNYGYTF.

The V gene is TRBV5-3, the J gene TRBJ1-2; D ambiguous. TRBV5-3 is an ORF; its function is uncertain. Trimming left V 6 bases short and J 0 bases short, with 12 bases between. This CDR3 is 14 amino acids long. CDR3: CARNWGQTNYGYTF. The CDR3 nucleotides are TGTGCCAGAAACTGGGGTCAGACTAACTATGGCTACACCTTC.

The chain links TRBV28 to TRBJ1-4, with D hard to call. CDR1 and CDR2 (germline): MDHEN, SYDVKM. This CDR3 spans 15 amino acids. V was pared by 5 bases and J by 3 bases, with 13 bases between. The CDR3 here is CASSLAAAANEKLFF. The CDR3 bases are TGTGCCAGCAGTCTAGCGGCGGCGGCTAATGAAAAACTGTTTTTT.

CDR3 protein: CASSLEGGRDTQYF. In nucleotides, the CDR3 is TGTGCCAGCAGCTTAGAAGGGGGTAGGGATACGCAGTATTTT. The chain combines TRBV11-3 with TRBJ2-3, with TRBD1 as a possible D gene (6 bases). The CDR3 consists of 14 residues. V shed 0 bases and J shed 6 bases, with 10 bases lying between them. Germline assignment: CDR1 SGHNT and CDR2 YENEEA.

This chain connects TRBV12-5 to TRBJ2-2; D unresolved. V gave up 9 bases and J gave up 1 base, with 15 bases separating them. This CDR3 spans 15 amino acids. CDR1 and CDR2 (germline): LGHNT, FRNRAP. The CDR3 here is CASATRPENTGELFF. Here the CDR3 DNA reads TGTGCTAGCGCAACTCGGCCGGAGAACACCGGGGAGCTGTTTTTT.

This chain joins TRBV6-5 and TRBJ2-2; TRBD2 is a possible D gene (6 bases). CDR1 and CDR2 from the germline V gene are MNHEY and SVGAGI. The CDR3 has 14 residues. V dropped 8 bases and J dropped 4 bases, with 14 bases sitting between them. CDR3 amino acids: CASARGSFTGELFF. The DNA for the CDR3 is TGTGCCAGCGCCCGGGGGTCTTTCACCGGGGAGCTGTTTTTT.

The V gene is TRBV6-1, the J gene TRBJ2-7, with TRBD2 as a possible D gene (5 bases). This CDR3 comprises 16 residues. V was pared by 4 bases and J by 2 bases, with 18 bases between. Per germline, CDR1 MNHNS and CDR2 SASEGT. CDR3: CASSAEFREGTYEQYF. In DNA form, the CDR3 reads TGTGCCAGCAGTGCCGAGTTCCGCGAGGGAACCTACGAGCAGTACTTC.

The chain has TRBV4-3 and TRBJ1-1; D ambiguous. This CDR3 has 14 amino acids. With 0 bases removed from V and 4 bases from J, the gap between germline ends came to 9 bases. Germline CDR1 reads LGHNA; CDR2 reads YSLEER. The CDR3 loop is CASSQDPGLTEAFF. The CDR3 DNA reads TGCGCCAGCAGCCAAGACCCTGGCCTCACTGAAGCTTTCTTT.

V gene TRBV7-2 combines with J gene TRBJ2-7; D may correspond to TRBD1 or TRBD2 (5 bases each). Per the germline V gene, CDR1 is SGHTA and CDR2 is FQGNSA. CDR3 length: 17 residues. V lost 2 bases, J lost 5 bases, and 22 bases lay in between. CDR3 region: CASSLPLGRGADDEQYF. The CDR3 DNA follows: TGTGCCAGCAGCTTACCACTGGGGAGAGGGGCTGACGACGAGCAGTACTTC.

The chain uses TRBV5-8 and TRBJ1-2; D is unclear. The CDR3 has 13 amino acids. Germline lookup yields CDR1 SGHTS and CDR2 YDEGEE. Trimming removed 3 bases at V and 5 bases at J, with 11 bases between. CDR3 DNA: TGTGCCAGCAGCTCCCGGACCGATTATGGCTACACCTTC. Translated: CASSSRTDYGYTF.

V is TRBV5-4 and J is TRBJ1-3; possible D gene TRBD1, 5 bases. Trimming took 5 bases from V and 0 from J, leaving 12 bases between them. Germline V CDR1 and CDR2: SGHNT, YYREEE (reference sequence). The length of the CDR3 is 15 residues. CDR3 in amino acids: CASRPGSSSGNTIYF. The CDR3 DNA reads as TGTGCCAGCAGACCAGGGAGTAGCTCTGGAAACACCATATATTTT.

The chain uses TRBV2 and TRBJ1-1; the D gene is possibly TRBD1 (5 bases). V lost 7 bases to trimming and J lost 5 bases, with 17 bases between them. The CDR3 covers 14 residues. Per the germline V gene, CDR1 is SNHLY and CDR2 is FYNNEI. The DNA for the CDR3 is TGTGCCAGCACTGGGGACGGGGTAGGGACTGAAGCTTTCTTT. Its translation is CASTGDGVGTEAFF.

The V call is TRBV30, the J call TRBJ1-2; tentative D call: TRBD1 (6 bases). V lost 1 base to trimming and J lost 5 bases, with 11 bases between them. The CDR3 loop spans 13 amino acids. Germline CDR1 GTSNPN, CDR2 SVGIG (reference sequence). This CDR3 reads CAWSGGARYGYTF. For the CDR3, the DNA is TGTGCCTGGAGTGGGGGGGCTAGGTATGGCTACACCTTC.

J is TRBJ2-7 and V is TRBV10-3; a weak D match, TRBD1 (6 bases). Trimming cost V 8 bases and J 4 bases, with 15 bases left between them. Germline V gene sequence: CDR1 ENHRY, CDR2 SYGVKD. The CDR3 is 13 amino acids. CDR3 region: CAIGERGIYEQYF. The CDR3 DNA follows: TGTGCCATCGGCGAGAGGGGGATATACGAGCAGTACTTC.

This clone was seen a few times. The chain carries TRBV30 and TRBJ1-5, with D uncertain. The V end was cut by 2 bases, the J end by 7 bases, with 9 bases between. CDR1 is GTSNPN, CDR2 SVGIG, per germline (reference sequence). This CDR3 is built from 12 residues. CDR3 amino acids: CAWSPHNQPQHF. For the CDR3, the DNA is TGTGCCTGGAGTCCCCATAACCAGCCCCAGCATTTT. Drawing the rest from reference TRBV30 and TRBJ1-5, the complete variable domain is SQTIHQWPATLVQPVGSPLSLECTVEGTSNPNLYWYRQAAGRGLQLLFYSVGIGQISSEVPQNLSASRPQDRQFILSSKKLLLSDSGFYLCAWSPHNQPQHFGDGTRLSIL.

This sequence joins TRBV12-5 and TRBJ2-5; D unresolved. V lost 6 bases to trimming and J lost 5 bases, with 10 bases between them. The CDR3 has 12 amino acids. CDR1 is LGHNT, CDR2 FRNRAP, per germline. Written as DNA, the CDR3 is TGTGCTAGTGGCTTGTCCCGGGAGACCCAGTACTTC. Encoded protein: CASGLSRETQYF.